These 28 T cell receptor beta chains came from one sample sequenced in a study of cytotoxic CD8 clonotypes in ibrutinib-treated CLL. Profiling relied on immunoSEQ multiplex PCR, and the TCRdb table lists in-frame clones only, not all of them. The table includes around 300,000 clones, 80% detected once. The input for sequencing was PBMCs, taken before ibrutinib treatment. The origin of the receptors is a human donor with chronic lymphocytic leukemia.

In this sample, this clone turned up a few times. The chain couples TRBV4-3 to TRBJ1-2; D is unclear. The germline V gene has CDR1 LGHNA and CDR2 YSLEER. V gave up 0 bases and J gave up 4 bases, with 18 bases separating them. The CDR3 totals 17 residues. This CDR3 is CASSQDLGQIVPYGYTF. DNA of the CDR3: TGCGCCAGCAGCCAAGATCTAGGGCAGATCGTCCCCTATGGCTACACCTTC.

The sample holds a few counts of this clone. The V gene is TRBV5-1, the J gene TRBJ1-1; 8 nucleotides line up with TRBD1. CDR3 size: 13 residues. Germline-derived CDR1 and CDR2 are SGHRS and YFSETQ. J gave up 5 bases and V 5 bases, and 5 bases lay outside the gene matches. CDR3 coding DNA: TGCGCCAGCAGGAACACAGGGGGAACTGAAGCTTTCTTT. It translates to CASRNTGGTEAFF.

The J gene is TRBJ1-2, the V gene TRBV6-5; 9 bases are shared with TRBD1. Germline V gene sequence: CDR1 MNHEY, CDR2 SVGAGI. Unmatched junction bases numbered 4, after V lost 6 bases and J lost 8 bases. The CDR3 sequence is 12 residues long. Here the CDR3 reads CASSRTGEGYTF. The CDR3 DNA follows: TGTGCCAGCAGCAGGACAGGGGAAGGCTACACCTTC.

This sequence joins TRBV7-3 and TRBJ1-1; a possible D gene is TRBD1 (5 bases). V lost 3 bases and J 6 bases, leaving 11 bases between the germline ends. CDR3 size: 13 residues. Germline V lookup: CDR1 SGHTA, CDR2 FQGTGA. Written as DNA, the CDR3 is TGTGCCAGCAGCTTCGCGGGGGTCGCTGAAGCTTTCTTT. It is translated as CASSFAGVAEAFF.

The chain couples TRBV5-1 to TRBJ2-1; no clear D gene. This CDR3 spans 13 amino acids. Germline CDR1 is SGHRS and CDR2 is YFSETQ. V lost 0 bases and J 1 base, leaving 2 bases between the germline ends. CDR3 coding DNA: TGCGCCAGCAGCTTGGAGTCCTACAATGAGCAGTTCTTC. This translates into CASSLESYNEQFF.

This chain links TRBV19 with TRBJ2-1; D perhaps matches TRBD2 (5 bases). Trimming pared 6 bases from V and 2 bases from J, leaving 17 bases between. Per the germline V gene, CDR1 is LNHDA and CDR2 is SQIVND (reference sequence). This CDR3 has 16 residues. Here the CDR3 DNA reads TGTGCCAGTAGACCCCGACTAAGACAAACCTACAATGAGCAGTTCTTC. Amino acid sequence: CASRPRLRQTYNEQFF.

There are a few counts of this clone. The chain is built from TRBV7-2 and TRBJ2-1; the match to TRBD2 covers 10 bases. Per the germline V gene, CDR1 is SGHTA and CDR2 is FQGNSA. Unmatched junction bases numbered 10, after V lost 5 bases and J lost 9 bases. The CDR3 is 15 residues long. The CDR3, as DNA: TGTGCCAGCAGCAGGGGAACTAGCGGGATTTTTGAGCAGTTCTTC. It specifies CASSRGTSGIFEQFF.

V usage is TRBV19 and J usage is TRBJ1-5, with D tentatively TRBD1 (5 bases). Trimming stripped 0 bases from V and 0 bases from J, with 12 bases between. This CDR3 comprises 17 residues. From germline, CDR1 is LNHDA and CDR2 SQIVND (reference sequence). The CDR3 region is CASSIDGTSYSNQPQHF. The CDR3 bases are TGTGCCAGTAGTATAGACGGGACTTCCTATAGCAATCAGCCCCAGCATTTT. The full variable domain, with the rest looked up from reference TRBV19 and TRBJ1-5, is DGGITQSPKYLFRKEGQNVTLSCEQNLNHDAMYWYRQDPGQGLRLIYYSQIVNDFQKGDIAEGYSVSREKKESFPLTVTSAQKNPTAFYLCASSIDGTSYSNQPQHFGDGTRLSIL.

V gene TRBV27 combines with J gene TRBJ2-7, with no clear D. Germline V gene sequence: CDR1 MNHEY, CDR2 SMNVEV (reference sequence). The V gene lost 3 bases and the J gene lost 4 bases, with 10 bases spanning the gap. There are 13 residues in the CDR3. CDR3 nucleotide sequence: TGTGCCAGCAGTTTCGCGACAAGTTACGAGCAGTACTTC. Translated, it gives CASSFATSYEQYF.

This sequence joins TRBV28 and TRBJ1-2; D remains unclear. The V end lost 3 bases, the J end lost 5 bases, and 10 bases lay between the germline ends. This CDR3 has 13 residues. The germline CDR1 and CDR2 sequences are MDHEN and SYDVKM. CDR3 sequence (DNA): TGTGCCAGCAGTTTCGGGGTATTATATGGCTACACCTTC. Its protein product is CASSFGVLYGYTF.

This clone was seen a few times. This chain uses TRBV28 with TRBJ1-3, with D unresolved. Germline CDR1 and CDR2: MDHEN and SYDVKM. The CDR3 length is 15 residues. V shed 5 bases and J shed 0 bases, with 11 bases lying between them. The CDR3 loop reads CASSPGLSSGNTIYF. For the CDR3, the DNA is TGTGCCAGCAGTCCAGGACTGAGCTCTGGAAACACCATATATTTT.

The chain couples TRBV25-1 to TRBJ2-1; tentative D call: TRBD2 (6 bases). V lost 2 bases and J 13 bases, leaving 15 bases between the germline ends. The germline V gene has CDR1 MGHDK and CDR2 SYGVNS. The CDR3 sequence is 13 residues long. CDR3 loop: CASSENTRLGQFF. As DNA, the CDR3 is TGTGCCAGCAGTGAAAATACTCGACTAGGTCAGTTCTTC.

The rearrangement links TRBV28 to TRBJ1-2; 8 bases map to TRBD1. The CDR3 has 12 residues. V lost 8 bases to trimming and J lost 8 bases; unmatched junction nucleotides: 7. Germline CDR1 and CDR2: MDHEN and SYDVKM. In DNA form, the CDR3 reads TGTGCCAGCGTAGACAGGGGAATCGGCTACACCTTC. It is translated as CASVDRGIGYTF.

This chain joins TRBV7-6 and TRBJ2-7, with a weak D call TRBD2 (5 bases). CDR1 and CDR2 (germline): SGHVS, FNYEAQ. This CDR3 spans 13 amino acids. Trimming stripped 2 bases from V and 4 bases from J, with 9 bases between. In DNA, the CDR3 is TGTGCCAGCAGCTTATCTAGGAGGTACGAGCAGTACTTC. It specifies CASSLSRRYEQYF. Supplemented by reference TRBV7-6 and TRBJ2-7, the full variable domain reads GAGVSQSPRYKVTKRGQDVALRCDPISGHVSLYWYRQALGQGPEFLTYFNYEAQQDKSGLPNDRFSAERPEGSISTLTIQRTEQRDSAMYRCASSLSRRYEQYFGPGTRLTVT.

V usage is TRBV4-3 and J usage is TRBJ2-1; TRBD1 matches 8 bases. The CDR3 spans 13 residues. The germline CDR1 and CDR2 sequences are LGHNA and YSLEER. V lost 3 bases to trimming and J lost 7 bases; unmatched junction nucleotides: 2. CDR3 residues: CASSQNRGNEQFF. CDR3 in DNA: TGCGCCAGCAGCCAGAACAGGGGGAATGAGCAGTTCTTC.

The chain has TRBV18 and TRBJ2-7; TRBD2 is a possible D gene (5 bases). The CDR3 contains 13 residues. Germline CDR1 KGHSH, CDR2 LQKENI. The V gene lost 3 bases and the J gene lost 3 bases, with 9 bases spanning the gap. The CDR3 sequence: CASSPGIHYEQYF. CDR3 nucleotide sequence: TGTGCCAGCTCACCCGGGATCCACTACGAGCAGTACTTC.

This chain joins TRBV10-3 and TRBJ2-3; D is uncertain. The V gene lost 7 bases and the J gene lost 1 base, with 15 bases spanning the gap. CDR1 and CDR2 (germline): ENHRY, SYGVKD. The CDR3 extends over 15 amino acids. The CDR3 spells CAINGRVEGTDTQYF. CDR3 DNA sequence: TGTGCCATCAACGGACGGGTGGAAGGCACAGATACGCAGTATTTT.

The chain uses TRBV28 and TRBJ2-7; D gene uncertain. The CDR3 consists of 14 residues. Germline V gene data show CDR1 as MDHEN and CDR2 as SYDVKM. V was pared by 2 bases and J by 3 bases, with 11 bases between. CDR3: CASSLGTYSYEQYF. CDR3 in DNA: TGTGCCAGCAGTTTAGGTACGTACAGCTACGAGCAGTACTTC.

The rearrangement links TRBV4-1 to TRBJ1-4; 8 nucleotides agree with TRBD1. Germline lookup yields CDR1 MGHRA and CDR2 YSYEKL. V shed 6 bases, J shed 7 bases, and the junction held 13 bases outside the gene matches. The CDR3 is 16 residues long. The DNA of the CDR3 is TGCGCCAGCAGTACCGACCAGACAGGGGTGGGTGAAAAACTGTTTTTT. Its protein product is CASSTDQTGVGEKLFF.

The CDR3 DNA sequence: TGTGCCAGCAGCTTGGATCTAGCGGGCTCTGCCTACGAGCAGTACTTC. Protein product: CASSLDLAGSAYEQYF. The chain couples TRBV7-8 to TRBJ2-7, with TRBD2 identical over 8 bases. This CDR3 has 16 amino acids. The V segment lost 3 bases and the J segment 2 bases; nucleotides outside the gene matches: 9. The germline gives CDR1 SGHVS, CDR2 FQNEAQ.

This rearrangement joins TRBV11-3 to TRBJ2-1; either TRBD1 or TRBD2 may fit D (5 bases each). Germline-derived CDR1 and CDR2 are SGHNT and YENEEA. Trimming pared 5 bases from V and 7 bases from J, leaving 18 bases between. The CDR3 length is 15 residues. The CDR3 nucleotides read TGTGCCAGCAGCGCAGATGGGACGGTCGTTAATGAGCAGTTCTTC. Amino acid sequence: CASSADGTVVNEQFF.

The rearrangement links TRBV7-3 to TRBJ2-1; 9 bases are a match to TRBD2. V dropped 1 base and J dropped 7; count of bases not matched to a gene: 8. CDR3 length: 16 residues. CDR1 is SGHTA, CDR2 FQGTGA, per germline. CDR3 sequence (DNA): TGTGCCAGCAGCTTAATGGGCGGGAGGGCCTTGAATGAGCAGTTCTTC. This codes for CASSLMGGRALNEQFF. The full variable domain, completed using reference TRBV7-3 and TRBJ2-1, is GAGVSQTPSNKVTEKGKYVELRCDPISGHTALYWYRQSLGQGPEFLIYFQGTGAADDSGLPNDRFFAVRPEGSVSTLKIQRTERGDSAVYLCASSLMGGRALNEQFFGPGTRLTVL.

This chain uses TRBV23-1 with TRBJ2-7, with TRBD1 as a possible D gene (5 bases). TRBV23-1 is identified as an open reading frame with a role that is uncertain. The V end lost 10 bases, the J end lost 2 bases, and 21 bases lay between the germline ends. The length of the CDR3 is 15 residues. This CDR3 is CANRKQGRFTYEQYF. For the CDR3, the DNA is TGCGCCAACAGGAAGCAGGGAAGATTCACCTACGAGCAGTACTTC.

The table lists this clone with a few counts. The V call is TRBV6-4, the J call TRBJ2-7; no reliable D call. This CDR3 is built from 13 residues. Deletions cut 0 bases from V and 2 bases from J, with 5 bases between. Germline V lookup: CDR1 MRHNA, CDR2 SNTAGT. DNA of the CDR3: TGTGCCAGCAGTGACTCGATGGCCTACGAGCAGTACTTC. Translation: CASSDSMAYEQYF.

This chain links TRBV6-5 with TRBJ2-5; 8 nucleotides line up with TRBD1. Losses at the gene ends were 3 bases for V and 7 bases for J; bases not matched to a gene: 10. This CDR3 comprises 15 residues. Germline V gene sequence: CDR1 MNHEY, CDR2 SVGAGI. The CDR3 sequence: CASSYSRTGHVTQYF. The CDR3 region has the DNA TGTGCCAGCAGTTATTCAAGGACAGGGCATGTGACCCAGTACTTC.

The table lists this clone with a few counts. The gene calls are TRBV11-3 and TRBJ2-7, with TRBD2 as a possible D gene (5 bases). CDR1 and CDR2 from the germline V gene are SGHNT and YENEEA. The V gene lost 3 bases and the J gene lost 6 bases, with 9 bases spanning the gap. CDR3 length: 12 amino acids. The CDR3 loop is CASSLGSTEQYF. The CDR3 DNA is TGTGCCAGCAGCTTGGGGAGTACCGAGCAGTACTTC. The complete variable domain, with remaining parts taken from reference TRBV11-3 and TRBJ2-7, reads EAGVVQSPRYKIIEKKQPVAFWCNPISGHNTLYWYLQNLGQGPELLIRYENEEAVDDSQLPKDRFSAERLKGVDSTLKIQPAELGDSAVYLCASSLGSTEQYFGPGTRLTVT.

The V and J genes are TRBV7-9 and TRBJ2-3, with D possibly being TRBD2 (5 bases). CDR1 SEHNR and CDR2 FQNEAQ come from the germline V gene (reference sequence). This CDR3 is 15 amino acids long. The ends were cut back, 6 bases at V and 0 bases at J, with 13 bases in the middle. CDR3: CASRVSGTSTDTQYF. Written as DNA, the CDR3 is TGTGCCAGCAGGGTGAGCGGAACTAGCACAGATACGCAGTATTTT.

The V gene is TRBV4-3, the J gene TRBJ2-1, with D uncertain. Trimming cost V 4 bases and J 1 base, with 11 bases left between them. The CDR3 is 15 residues long. Germline V gives CDR1 LGHNA, CDR2 YSLEER. CDR3 loop: CASSLEVRSYNEQFF. The CDR3, as DNA: TGCGCCAGCAGCCTAGAGGTACGATCCTACAATGAGCAGTTCTTC.